The sequence of this T cell receptor (beta chain) was determined in a study of tumor-infiltrating lymphocytes in primary liver carcinoma. Overall study context: Enrolled patients were male and female, aged 30 to 69 years. Study conclusions and caveats: Whereas tumor region pairs overlapped more, tumor-adjacent and tumor-blood pairs overlapped less.

Turning to this clonotype: Its antigen is currently unknown. A junction end diverges from the germline sequence, so it may reflect a read error.

For blood RNA, unsorted whole blood served as the source, and germline DNA was extracted too. Prior to the surgical procedure, roughly 4.3 milliliters of peripheral blood were collected. cDNA specific to TCR beta was made from roughly 500 ng of total RNA, with a constant-region primer employed for priming. ARM-PCR, slightly modified, supplied the TCR beta libraries through three nested multiplex PCR rounds. Primers for the first two PCR rounds were TRBV1-TRBV30 forward primers and a C-beta reverse primer (approximately 10 cycles per round). TCRdb re-analysed the multiplex PCR reads in MiXCR, keeping a single row per CDR3 protein. The data show some 320,000 distinct CDR3 sequences, less than 75% seen once. The CDR3 totals 15 residues. Germline values: CDR1 SNHLY, CDR2 FYNNEI.

Sequencing was done on a sample of peripheral blood. This TCR derives from a man in his forties with primary liver carcinoma and hepatitis B virus infection. The J gene is TRBJ2-7, the V gene TRBV2; TRBD2 matches at 10 bases. This CDR3 is CDSSKTSGIGYEQYF. The CDR3, as DNA: TGTGACAGCAGTAAAACTAGCGGGATTGGTTACGAGCAGTACTTC.